The 24 T cell receptor beta chains presented below share a single source sample, sequenced in a study of identifying expanded T cells in peripheral blood. The data were produced by immunoSEQ multiplex PCR, yet TCRdb's version contains in-frame clones alone and is incomplete. This table has about 100,000 clones, about 87% appearing once. Sequencing was done on a sample of blood. These TCRs come from a person between 18 and 70 years old in good health.

J is TRBJ2-7 and V is TRBV11-3, with TRBD1 identical over 7 bases. CDR3 length: 15 residues. Per germline, CDR1 SGHNT and CDR2 YENEEA. Losses at the gene ends were 5 bases for V and 3 bases for J; bases not matched to a gene: 10. The DNA of the CDR3 is TGTGCCAGCAGCCAACACAGGGGTTCCTACTACGAGCAGTACTTC. This gives the protein CASSQHRGSYYEQYF.

The CDR3 sequence is CASGLPGGRDYEQYF. The CDR3, as DNA: TGTGCTAGTGGTCTGCCTGGCGGGAGAGACTACGAGCAGTACTTC. The gene calls are TRBV12-5 and TRBJ2-7, with 7 nucleotides matching TRBD2. There are 15 residues in the CDR3. Looked up from germline, CDR1 is LGHNT and CDR2 is FRNRAP. The junction had 10 bases not matched to a gene; V was cut back by 5 bases and J by 3 bases.

V gene TRBV5-8 combines with J gene TRBJ2-1, with TRBD2 matching 7 bases. The length of the CDR3 is 15 residues. V was clipped by 0 bases and J by 8 bases; unmatched bases: 8. The germline V gene has CDR1 SGHTS and CDR2 YDEGEE. The CDR3 DNA follows: TGTGCCAGCAGCTTGGGGACTAGGAGGTCGGATGAGCAGTTCTTC. Amino acid sequence: CASSLGTRRSDEQFF.

This rearrangement joins TRBV5-5 to TRBJ1-1, with D possibly matching TRBD1 (6 bases). This CDR3 has 13 amino acids. Germline V gene lookup returns CDR1 SGHKS and CDR2 YYEKEE (reference sequence). V shed 6 bases and J shed 3 bases, with 12 bases lying between them. CDR3 amino acids: CASTADSDTEAFF. CDR3 bases: TGTGCCAGCACCGCGGACAGTGACACTGAAGCTTTCTTT.

The rearrangement uses TRBV6-1 and TRBJ1-5, with TRBD1 as a possible D gene (6 bases). Per germline, CDR1 MNHNS and CDR2 SASEGT. This CDR3 contains 17 residues. V lost 4 bases and J 5 bases, leaving 21 bases between the germline ends. CDR3 loop: CASSADRSDLPHQPQHF. CDR3 DNA: TGTGCCAGCAGTGCCGACAGGTCAGACTTGCCCCATCAGCCCCAGCATTTT.

The V gene is TRBV29-1, the J gene TRBJ2-7; TRBD1 is a possible D gene (6 bases). CDR3 size: 11 residues. The germline V gene has CDR1 SQVTM and CDR2 ANQGSEA. V shed 2 bases and J shed 4 bases, with 6 bases lying between them. DNA for the CDR3: TGCAGCGTTGAAAGGGGGTACGAGCAGTACTTC. It translates to CSVERGYEQYF.

The J gene is TRBJ2-2, the V gene TRBV6-5; no clear D. CDR3 length: 14 residues. CDR1 is MNHEY, CDR2 SVGAGI, per germline. The ends were cut back, 6 bases at V and 1 base at J, with 9 bases in the middle. CDR3 in DNA: TGTGCCAGCAGGGGTTACCTGAACACCGGGGAGCTGTTTTTT. It encodes CASRGYLNTGELFF.

The chain couples TRBV30 to TRBJ1-5; D remains ambiguous. Germline assignment: CDR1 GTSNPN and CDR2 SVGIG (reference sequence). The V end was cut by 2 bases, the J end by 0 bases, with 11 bases between. The CDR3 consists of 15 residues. In nucleotides, the CDR3 is TGTGCCTGGAGTCCCCCCCAGCTTAGCAATCAGCCCCAGCATTTT. It is translated as CAWSPPQLSNQPQHF.

The chain uses TRBV30 and TRBJ2-7, with 8 bases matching TRBD1. The germline gives CDR1 GTSNPN, CDR2 SVGIG (reference sequence). Trimming took 4 bases from V and 2 from J; bases not matched to a gene: 10. This CDR3 has 15 amino acids. The CDR3 spells CAWTSYMTGAYEQYF. The CDR3 DNA is TGTGCCTGGACGAGTTATATGACAGGGGCCTACGAGCAGTACTTC.

This clone appeared once. The chain joins TRBV12-5 to TRBJ2-1, with 9 positions matching TRBD2. Trimming cost V 0 bases and J 10 bases; bases outside gene matches: 7. Germline CDR1 reads LGHNT; CDR2 reads FRNRAP. The CDR3 has 15 residues. The CDR3 loop reads CASGLVASGIDEQFF. CDR3 DNA sequence: TGTGCTAGTGGTTTGGTAGCTAGCGGGATCGACGAGCAGTTCTTC.

The gene calls are TRBV30 and TRBJ1-3; D not resolved. Trimming left V 2 bases short and J 2 bases short, with 7 bases between. The germline V gene has CDR1 GTSNPN and CDR2 SVGIG (reference sequence). There are 13 residues in the CDR3. Here the CDR3 reads CAWSLGTGNTIYF. The CDR3 DNA follows: TGTGCCTGGAGTCTAGGGACTGGAAACACCATATATTTT. Full variable domain (remainder filled in from reference TRBV30 and TRBJ1-3): SQTIHQWPATLVQPVGSPLSLECTVEGTSNPNLYWYRQAAGRGLQLLFYSVGIGQISSEVPQNLSASRPQDRQFILSSKKLLLSDSGFYLCAWSLGTGNTIYFGEGSWLTVV.

The V and J genes are TRBV19 and TRBJ1-2; 7 nucleotides agree with TRBD1. J gave up 3 bases and V 6 bases, and 7 bases lay outside the gene matches. The CDR3 runs to 14 residues. Germline CDR1 is LNHDA and CDR2 is SQIVND (reference sequence). The CDR3 DNA reads as TGTGCCAGTAGATTGGACAGGAGGGACTATGGCTACACCTTC. It encodes CASRLDRRDYGYTF.

The rearrangement uses TRBV19 and TRBJ2-2, with 10 bases that match TRBD1. Per the germline V gene, CDR1 is LNHDA and CDR2 is SQIVND (reference sequence). The CDR3 extends over 14 amino acids. The J segment lost 5 bases and the V segment lost 7 bases, leaving 4 bases of the junction unmatched. This CDR3 reads CASNDRGPTGELFF. CDR3 nucleotide sequence: TGTGCCAGTAACGACAGGGGGCCAACCGGGGAGCTGTTTTTT.

The V and J genes are TRBV5-1 and TRBJ2-2; D unclear. Trimming took 2 bases from V and 2 from J, leaving 4 bases between them. CDR3 length equals 13 residues. Germline V gene data show CDR1 as SGHRS and CDR2 as YFSETQ. CDR3 protein: CASSFDNTGELFF. The CDR3 DNA sequence: TGCGCCAGCAGCTTTGATAACACCGGGGAGCTGTTTTTT. Variable domain in full (rest from reference TRBV5-1 and TRBJ2-2): KAGVTQTPRYLIKTRGQQVTLSCSPISGHRSVSWYQQTPGQGLQFLFEYFSETQRNKGNFPGRFSGRQFSNSRSEMNVSTLELGDSALYLCASSFDNTGELFFGEGSRLTVL.

The chain employs TRBV2 and TRBJ1-5; no clear D. The germline CDR1 and CDR2 sequences are SNHLY and FYNNEI. V lost 7 bases, J lost 0 bases, and 7 bases lay in between. The CDR3 loop spans 13 amino acids. The DNA of the CDR3 is TGTGCCAGCAAGCTAGGTAGCAATCAGCCCCAGCATTTT. Translating gives CASKLGSNQPQHF.

V and J are TRBV5-1 and TRBJ2-7; the D is unclear. This CDR3 has 15 amino acids. The germline gives CDR1 SGHRS, CDR2 YFSETQ. V was pared by 0 bases and J by 3 bases, with 13 bases between. The CDR3 here is CASSLDRQWDYEQYF. In DNA form, the CDR3 reads TGCGCCAGCAGCTTGGACCGTCAGTGGGACTACGAGCAGTACTTC.

The J gene is TRBJ2-1, the V gene TRBV11-1; perhaps TRBD2 as D (5 bases). Germline values: CDR1 SGHAT, CDR2 FQDESV (reference sequence). CDR3 size: 16 residues. V was pared by 5 bases and J by 7 bases, with 21 bases between. The CDR3 reads CASSPPRTGPLNEQFF. The DNA of the CDR3 is TGTGCCAGCAGCCCCCCCAGGACTGGCCCCCTTAATGAGCAGTTCTTC. The whole variable domain, filled in from reference TRBV11-1 and TRBJ2-1, reads EAEVAQSPRYKITEKSQAVAFWCDPISGHATLYWYRQILGQGPELLVQFQDESVVDDSQLPKDRFSAERLKGVDSTLKIQPAELGDSAMYLCASSPPRTGPLNEQFFGPGTRLTVL.

The rearrangement joins TRBV7-9 to TRBJ2-1, with D possibly being TRBD2 (5 bases). The CDR3 has 16 amino acids. Trimming cost V 1 base and J 4 bases, with 14 bases left between them. Germline V gene sequence: CDR1 SEHNR, CDR2 FQNEAQ (reference sequence). CDR3 sequence reads: CASSLVGGSAYNEQFF. The CDR3 nucleotides read TGTGCCAGCAGCTTAGTTGGAGGATCCGCGTACAATGAGCAGTTCTTC.

This chain joins TRBV14 and TRBJ1-2; weak D call: TRBD1 (5 bases). The germline V gene encodes CDR1 SGHDN and CDR2 FVKESK. The germline V and J ends were trimmed by 2 bases and 6 bases, with 16 bases remaining between them. There are 15 residues in the CDR3. CDR3 region: CASSQSMGGKDGYTF. The CDR3 nucleotides read TGTGCCAGCAGCCAAAGCATGGGGGGAAAGGATGGCTACACCTTC.

This clone was observed a few times. The chain is built from TRBV19 and TRBJ1-5; no clear D. V gave up 5 bases and J gave up 7 bases, with 12 bases separating them. The CDR3 extends over 13 amino acids. Germline V lookup: CDR1 LNHDA, CDR2 SQIVND (reference sequence). Here the CDR3 DNA reads TGTGCCAGTAGTCCCCCTTGGGGACAGCCCCAGCATTTT. Its protein product is CASSPPWGQPQHF.

V gene TRBV19 combines with J gene TRBJ1-5; D perhaps matches TRBD1 (5 bases). The germline gives CDR1 LNHDA, CDR2 SQIVND (reference sequence). The CDR3 extends over 18 amino acids. Trimming removed 0 bases from V and 7 bases from J, with 22 bases in between. The CDR3 reads CASSIDRGRSSPGQPQHF. The CDR3 bases are TGTGCCAGTAGTATAGATCGGGGGAGGAGCTCACCCGGACAGCCCCAGCATTTT. Filled out from reference TRBV19 and TRBJ1-5, the complete variable domain reads DGGITQSPKYLFRKEGQNVTLSCEQNLNHDAMYWYRQDPGQGLRLIYYSQIVNDFQKGDIAEGYSVSREKKESFPLTVTSAQKNPTAFYLCASSIDRGRSSPGQPQHFGDGTRLSIL.

V and J are TRBV7-9 and TRBJ2-2; D unresolved. V shed 1 base and J shed 4 bases, with 13 bases lying between them. The germline gives CDR1 SEHNR, CDR2 FQNEAQ (reference sequence). This CDR3 has 16 residues. CDR3: CASSLVRPTSTGELFF. CDR3 in DNA: TGTGCCAGCAGCTTAGTTAGACCGACGAGCACCGGGGAGCTGTTTTTT.

The rearrangement links TRBV27 to TRBJ2-2; D might be TRBD1 (5 bases). This CDR3 spans 14 amino acids. The V end lost 2 bases, the J end lost 7 bases, and 11 bases lay between the germline ends. The V gene's germline CDR1 is MNHEY and CDR2 SMNVEV (reference sequence). In DNA form, the CDR3 reads TGTGCCAGCAGTTTAGGGCAGGGCGTCGGGGAGCTGTTTTTT. This gives the protein CASSLGQGVGELFF.

The chain joins TRBV7-9 to TRBJ2-3, with 8 bases that match TRBD2. With 3 bases clipped from V and 1 base from J, the junction kept 9 bases outside the gene matches. Germline V CDR1 and CDR2: SEHNR, FQNEAQ (reference sequence). CDR3 length equals 17 residues. The CDR3 region is CASSFWSRAGGTDTQYF. For the CDR3, the DNA is TGTGCCAGCAGCTTTTGGTCCCGAGCGGGGGGCACAGATACGCAGTATTTT. Together with reference TRBV7-9 and TRBJ2-3, the CDR3 gives the full variable domain: DTGVSQNPRHKITKRGQNVTFRCDPISEHNRLYWYRQTLGQGPEFLTYFQNEAQLEKSRLLSDRFSAERPKGSFSTLEIQRTEQGDSAMYLCASSFWSRAGGTDTQYFGPGTRLTVL.